The 32 T cell receptor beta chains reported below all come from one sample, sequenced in a study of blood T cells in healthy people across ages. The second PCR ran roughly 7 to 12 cycles with a sample-barcoded 5' primer and J-beta primers. TCRdb redid the calling of the 5' RACE reads with MiXCR, one entry per CDR3 protein. The data hold a few hundred thousand distinct CDR3 sequences, with around a quarter observed a single time. The same data also contributed to another study, on T cells of mothers and their children.

Sequencing used blood. The receptor source for this set is a boy aged 2-15 years in good health.

This clonotype was observed a handful of times. The chain joins TRBV29-1 to TRBJ2-5, with TRBD2 identical over 7 bases. This CDR3 has 15 amino acids. The junction had 10 bases not matched to a gene; V was cut back by 6 bases and J by 0 bases. The germline V gene encodes CDR1 SQVTM and CDR2 ANQGSEA. CDR3 nucleotides: TGCAGCGTGACGTTCGTACTAGCGAACCAAGAGACCCAGTACTTC. This codes for CSVTFVLANQETQYF.

This chain links TRBV7-6 with TRBJ2-2, with D possibly matching TRBD1 (5 bases). The CDR3 loop spans 11 amino acids. Germline-derived CDR1 and CDR2 are SGHVS and FNYEAQ. Trimming removed 5 bases at V and 9 bases at J, with 7 bases between. The CDR3 loop reads CASSLGRELFF. In nucleotides, the CDR3 is TGTGCCAGCAGCCTGGGGCGGGAGCTGTTTTTT.

This chain uses TRBV21-1 with TRBJ2-5; the table's D call of TRBD1 was not tested on the DNA. TRBV21-1 is classified as a pseudogene. The CDR3 sequence is 13 residues long. The CDR3 nucleotides are TGTGCCAGCGGCCGGGGGCCGGGAGAGACCCAGTACTTC. It specifies CASGRGPGETQYF.

The chain links TRBV29-1 to TRBJ2-1, with D perhaps TRBD1 (6 bases). The J call may be faulty, since TRBJ2-5 better matches the DNA end. This CDR3 comprises 13 residues. Germline CDR1 SQVTM, CDR2 ANQGSEA. The CDR3 reads CSVWWGLAETQYF. The CDR3 region has the DNA TGCAGCGTTTGGTGGGGGCTTGCAGAGACCCAGTACTTC.

The chain recombines TRBV25-1 with TRBJ2-6, with D tentatively TRBD1 (6 bases). The CDR3 has 15 amino acids. Between the trimmed V and J ends, which lost 3 bases and 2 bases, there was a span of 8 bases. Germline V gene data show CDR1 as MGHDK and CDR2 as SYGVNS. The CDR3 loop reads CASSDRGPGANVLTF. The CDR3 DNA sequence: TGTGCCAGCAGTGACAGGGGACCTGGGGCCAACGTCCTGACTTTC.

The chain links TRBV2 to TRBJ2-2, with D maybe TRBD1 (5 bases). CDR1 and CDR2 from the germline V gene are SNHLY and FYNNEI. V lost 3 bases and J lost 0, with 8 bases in between. The CDR3 is made up of 15 amino acids. This CDR3 is CASSDRTPNTGELFF. Written as DNA, the CDR3 is TGTGCCAGCAGTGACCGGACACCGAACACCGGGGAGCTGTTTTTT.

About this clonotype itself: This is likely a read error, given that the CDR3 carries no conserved phenylalanine or tryptophan at its end. The chain couples TRBV12-3 or TRBV12-4 to TRBJ2-1; D gene unclear. This CDR3 contains 14 residues. With 6 bases removed from V and 2 bases from J, the gap between germline ends came to 11 bases. The CDR3 DNA sequence: TGTGCCAGCAGGCTGTCAGTTACCTACAATGAGCAGTTCCTC. This translates into CASRLSVTYNEQFL.

V usage is TRBV4-2 and J usage is TRBJ1-4; TRBD1 might be the D (5 bases). The germline V gene has CDR1 LGHNA and CDR2 YNFKEQ. The CDR3 runs to 17 residues. Trimming stripped 0 bases from V and 1 base from J, with 12 bases between. The CDR3 DNA is TGTGCCAGCAGCCAAGATCCAGGTGACAGAACTAATGAAAAACTGTTTTTT. Translating it yields CASSQDPGDRTNEKLFF.

The sample holds a few counts of this clonotype. The rearrangement joins TRBV10-3 to TRBJ1-1, with TRBD1 matching over 8 bases. Germline V gene lookup returns CDR1 ENHRY and CDR2 SYGVKD. The CDR3 is 17 residues long. Trimming removed 0 bases from V and 3 bases from J; junction bases left unmatched: 9. This chain's CDR3 is CAISESIPTGVDTEAFF. The CDR3 DNA reads TGTGCCATCAGTGAGTCGATACCGACAGGGGTGGACACTGAAGCTTTCTTT.

This clonotype was seen a handful of times. The chain recombines TRBV6-2 or TRBV6-3 with TRBJ2-7; 7 positions match TRBD2. The germline V gene has CDR1 MNHEY and CDR2 SVGEGT. CDR3 length equals 15 residues. V lost 6 bases and J lost 0; bases outside the gene matches: 8. CDR3 DNA: TGTGCCAGCAGCCCCGCCGGGAGGAGCTCCTACGAGCAGTACTTC. Its translation: CASSPAGRSSYEQYF.

The chain carries TRBV4-3 and TRBJ2-5; a weak D match, TRBD2 (5 bases). Trimming shortened V by 0 bases and J by 7 bases, and 15 bases separated the two germline ends. This CDR3 has 15 amino acids. The V gene's germline CDR1 is LGHNA and CDR2 YSLEER. Written as DNA, the CDR3 is TGCGCCAGCAGCCAAGATGATATTAGCGAGCTGACCCAGTACTTC. This gives the protein CASSQDDISELTQYF.

This clonotype was recorded once. V gene TRBV20-1 combines with J gene TRBJ1-2; perhaps TRBD1 as D (5 bases). The CDR3 is made up of 15 amino acids. Germline values: CDR1 DFQATT, CDR2 SNEGSKA (reference sequence). With 0 bases removed from V and 6 bases from J, the gap between germline ends came to 17 bases. CDR3 in amino acids: CSARDQGWGIDGYTF. CDR3 sequence (DNA): TGCAGTGCTAGAGATCAAGGGTGGGGGATCGATGGCTACACCTTC.

The rearrangement links TRBV10-3 to TRBJ1-2, with 8 positions matching TRBD1. The CDR3 has 13 residues. CDR1 is ENHRY and CDR2 is SYGVKD in the germline V gene. V dropped 7 bases and J dropped 5; count of bases not matched to a gene: 6. The CDR3 here is CAITSDRGYGYTF. In nucleotides, the CDR3 is TGTGCCATCACTAGCGACAGGGGTTATGGCTACACCTTC.

This chain connects TRBV4-3 to TRBJ1-5, with D unclear. Germline values: CDR1 LGHNA, CDR2 YSLEER. The CDR3 sequence is 13 residues long. The ends were cut back, 1 base at V and 7 bases at J, with 8 bases in the middle. DNA for the CDR3: TGCGCCAGCAGCCAAGTTCCGCGACAGCCCCAGCATTTT. Residues: CASSQVPRQPQHF.

CDR3 nucleotide sequence: TGTGCCTGGACCGATCTCCACCGGGGGTATAATTCACCCCTCCACTTT. Its protein product is CAWTDLHRGYNSPLHF. The chain employs TRBV30 and TRBJ1-6, with D perhaps TRBD1 (5 bases). V was cut by 4 bases and J by 4 bases, with 17 bases left in between. The V gene's germline CDR1 is GTSNPN and CDR2 SVGIG (reference sequence). The CDR3 length is 16 residues.

This clonotype was seen more than once but under ten times. V and J are TRBV20-1 and TRBJ2-5; D ambiguous. The CDR3 spans 12 residues. CDR1 DFQATT and CDR2 SNEGSKA come from the germline V gene (reference sequence). CDR3 nucleotides: TGCAGCGCGGCTTGGGGTCCAGAGACCCAGTACTTC. Encoded protein: CSAAWGPETQYF.

This clonotype showed up just a few times. V is TRBV6-6 and J is TRBJ1-2; D gene uncertain. CDR1 is MNHNY, CDR2 SVGAGI, per germline (reference sequence). Deletions cut 6 bases from V and 8 bases from J, with 10 bases between. The CDR3 is 11 amino acids. CDR3 in amino acids: CASSQSRGYTF. CDR3 sequence (DNA): TGTGCCAGCAGCCAATCGCGCGGCTACACCTTC.

The chain uses TRBV19 and TRBJ1-2, with D uncertain. V lost 7 bases to trimming and J lost 6 bases, with 18 bases between them. Germline CDR1 is LNHDA and CDR2 is SQIVND (reference sequence). The CDR3 is 14 amino acids. CDR3 protein: CASTPGQPGHGYTF. CDR3 in DNA: TGTGCCAGTACCCCTGGTCAGCCTGGCCATGGCTACACCTTC. Variable domain in full (rest from reference TRBV19 and TRBJ1-2): DGGITQSPKYLFRKEGQNVTLSCEQNLNHDAMYWYRQDPGQGLRLIYYSQIVNDFQKGDIAEGYSVSREKKESFPLTVTSAQKNPTAFYLCASTPGQPGHGYTFGSGTRLTVV.

This clonotype was seen a few times. The chain links TRBV2 to TRBJ1-5, with a weak D call TRBD1 (5 bases). CDR1 and CDR2 (germline): SNHLY, FYNNEI. The CDR3 is 13 amino acids. The V end lost 7 bases, the J end lost 9 bases, and 16 bases lay between the germline ends. The chain's CDR3 is CASKVAGQGPQHF. The CDR3, as DNA: TGTGCCAGCAAGGTGGCAGGTCAGGGGCCCCAGCATTTT. The whole variable domain, filled in from reference TRBV2 and TRBJ1-5, reads EPEVTQTPSHQVTQMGQEVILRCVPISNHLYFYWYRQILGQKVEFLVSFYNNEISEKSEIFDDQFSVERPDGSNFTLKIRSTKLEDSAMYFCASKVAGQGPQHFGDGTRLSIL.

As for this clonotype: One junction end does not reproduce the germline sequence, and a read error may be involved. The chain employs TRBV30 and TRBJ1-1; D call uncertain. In germline, CDR1 is GTSNPN, CDR2 SVGIG (reference sequence). The CDR3 consists of 13 residues. CDR3: CAWSVVFNTEAFF. CDR3 coding DNA: TGTGCCTGGAGTGTAGTGTTTAACACTGAAGCCTTCTTT.

The chain carries TRBV15 and TRBJ2-1, with 10 bases aligning to TRBD2. Germline assignment: CDR1 LNHNV and CDR2 YYDKDF (reference sequence). This CDR3 is built from 16 residues. V lost 4 bases, J lost 0 bases, and 3 bases stayed unmatched. The CDR3 DNA sequence: TGTGCCACCAGCAAATTAGCGGGGGGCTCCTACAATGAGCAGTTCTTC. Amino acid sequence: CATSKLAGGSYNEQFF.

This clonotype was picked up a small number of times. This chain uses TRBV20-1 with TRBJ2-1; D is ambiguous. Trimming removed 5 bases from V and 7 bases from J, with 15 bases in between. CDR3 length: 13 amino acids. Germline V gene data show CDR1 as DFQATT and CDR2 as SNEGSKA (reference sequence). The CDR3 protein is CSAPMSTKNEQFF. CDR3 coding DNA: TGCAGTGCTCCGATGTCGACAAAAAATGAGCAGTTCTTC.

This chain uses TRBV5-1 with TRBJ2-7, with D possibly called TRBD1 or TRBD2 (6 bases each). The CDR3 spans 13 residues. V was trimmed by 7 bases and J by 5 bases, leaving 16 bases between them. Germline-derived CDR1 and CDR2 are SGHRS and YFSETQ. Here the CDR3 reads CASATGAVDEQYF. The CDR3 DNA sequence: TGCGCCAGCGCAACGGGGGCGGTTGACGAGCAGTACTTC.

The chain employs TRBV20-1 and TRBJ2-7; D is possibly TRBD1 (5 bases). V lost 6 bases and J lost 3, with 12 bases in between. This CDR3 contains 12 residues. Per the germline V gene, CDR1 is DFQATT and CDR2 is SNEGSKA (reference sequence). This CDR3 is CSARYRSYEQYF. The CDR3 DNA reads as TGCAGTGCCCGCTACAGGAGCTACGAGCAGTACTTC.

This clonotype was observed a few times. J is TRBJ2-5 and V is TRBV25-1; 10 bases fit TRBD1. The tail of the sequence fits TRBJ2-1 better, so the J call may be wrong. CDR3 length: 15 residues. CDR1 and CDR2 (germline): MGHDK, SYGVNS. CDR3 sequence: CASSNRDRGRNEQFF. The DNA of the CDR3 is TGTGCCAGCAGTAACCGGGACAGGGGTCGCAATGAGCAGTTCTTC.

This clonotype appeared a few times. CDR3 bases: TGTGCCAGCAGCGAACCCGGGACAGCACAGTTCTTC. Translation gives CASSEPGTAQFF. This rearrangement joins TRBV12-3 or TRBV12-4 to TRBJ2-1, with 7 bases that match TRBD1. There are 12 residues in the CDR3. V lost 6 bases and J lost 13; bases outside the gene matches: 9.

The chain uses TRBV12-3 or TRBV12-4 and TRBJ1-6, with D uncertain. V was clipped by 4 bases and J by 15 bases, with 16 bases between them. This CDR3 comprises 13 residues. CDR3 loop: CASSSDGLRHLHF. CDR3 coding DNA: TGTGCCAGCAGTTCGGACGGGTTAAGACACCTCCACTTT.

This clonotype was detected a few times. The chain has TRBV28 and TRBJ2-1, with 7 positions matching TRBD2. The CDR3 is 16 amino acids. Germline V lookup: CDR1 MDHEN, CDR2 SYDVKM. Unmatched junction bases numbered 7, after V lost 3 bases and J lost 2 bases. The chain's CDR3 is CASSLIRGDTYNEQFF. The CDR3 DNA reads as TGTGCCAGCAGTTTGATTCGGGGGGATACCTACAATGAGCAGTTCTTC.

Regarding this clonotype: This sequence may be a read error, since a much larger clone differs from it by one base. J is TRBJ1-5 and V is TRBV7-2; no clear D. The CDR3 contains 14 residues. The germline V gene encodes CDR1 SGHTA and CDR2 FQGNSA. The CDR3 bases are TGTGCCGGCAGCTTATTAGGGAAAAATCAGCCCCAGCATTTT. The encoded protein is CAGSLLGKNQPQHF.

This clonotype was seen many times. V is TRBV2 and J is TRBJ2-5; D may match TRBD1 or TRBD2 (5 bases each). CDR3 size: 12 residues. Trimming took off 3 bases at V and 4 bases at J, with 6 bases between the two ends. The germline V gene encodes CDR1 SNHLY and CDR2 FYNNEI. CDR3 protein: CASSERGETQYF. The CDR3 region has the DNA TGTGCCAGCAGTGAGAGGGGAGAGACCCAGTACTTC. Full variable domain (rest looked up from reference TRBV2 and TRBJ2-5): EPEVTQTPSHQVTQMGQEVILRCVPISNHLYFYWYRQILGQKVEFLVSFYNNEISEKSEIFDDQFSVERPDGSNFTLKIRSTKLEDSAMYFCASSERGETQYFGPGTRLLVL.

The chain uses TRBV6-5 and TRBJ1-1; 11 nucleotides align to TRBD1. Trimming took 6 bases from V and 3 from J; bases not matched to a gene: 3. Germline V gene lookup returns CDR1 MNHEY and CDR2 SVGAGI. This CDR3 has 14 residues. CDR3 loop: CASSPDRGHTEAFF. The CDR3 DNA reads TGTGCCAGCAGCCCGGACAGGGGGCACACTGAAGCTTTCTTT.

This chain connects TRBV27 to TRBJ2-7; D is perhaps TRBD2 (5 bases). Germline V gene sequence: CDR1 MNHEY, CDR2 SMNVEV (reference sequence). Between the trimmed V and J ends, which lost 3 bases and 5 bases, there was a span of 8 bases. This CDR3 has 12 residues. This CDR3 is CASSLGVDEQYF. CDR3 nucleotide sequence: TGTGCCAGCAGTTTGGGAGTGGACGAGCAGTACTTC.